A single sample is the source of the 16 T cell receptor beta chains below, sequenced in a study of blood T cell repertoires in COVID-19. Generated by immunoSEQ multiplex PCR, the TCRdb table keeps only in-frame clones and is missing some. Seen here are under 200,000 clones, about 88% observed once, and the top ten hold 6% to 7.5%. Sequenced: PBMCs or T cells enriched from blood (not recorded which). The receptors were sampled from a woman aged 50 to 60 who had recovered from COVID-19.

This chain links TRBV9 with TRBJ2-3, with TRBD2 matching over 8 bases. The CDR3 totals 17 residues. Germline V gene sequence: CDR1 SGDLS, CDR2 YYNGEE. The junction had 9 bases not matched to a gene; V was cut back by 0 bases and J by 3 bases. The chain's CDR3 is CASSVAPGRAGTDTQYF. For the CDR3, the DNA is TGTGCCAGCAGCGTAGCCCCCGGGAGGGCCGGGACAGATACGCAGTATTTT.

V gene TRBV30 combines with J gene TRBJ1-6; D might be TRBD1 (6 bases). The CDR3 sequence is 13 residues long. Germline V gene lookup returns CDR1 GTSNPN and CDR2 SVGIG (reference sequence). V was shortened by 4 bases and J by 9 bases, with 13 bases between the two germline ends. The CDR3 is CAWNWGLGSPLHF. CDR3 nucleotide sequence: TGTGCCTGGAACTGGGGGCTCGGTTCACCCCTCCACTTT. The full variable domain, its missing parts supplied by reference TRBV30 and TRBJ1-6, is SQTIHQWPATLVQPVGSPLSLECTVEGTSNPNLYWYRQAAGRGLQLLFYSVGIGQISSEVPQNLSASRPQDRQFILSSKKLLLSDSGFYLCAWNWGLGSPLHFGNGTRLTVT.

V gene TRBV4-2 combines with J gene TRBJ1-3; D is unclear. The V end lost 0 bases, the J end lost 7 bases, and 13 bases lay between the germline ends. The length of the CDR3 is 15 residues. CDR1 is LGHNA, CDR2 YNFKEQ, per germline. DNA of the CDR3: TGTGCCAGCAGCCAAGATCTGGGGAGAAGTAACACCATATATTTT. Its protein is CASSQDLGRSNTIYF.

The chain recombines TRBV7-9 with TRBJ2-2, with TRBD2 matching over 10 bases. CDR1 is SEHNR, CDR2 FQNEAQ, per germline (reference sequence). This CDR3 has 17 residues. With V trimmed by 1 base and J by 4 bases, 6 bases remained unmatched. In DNA, the CDR3 is TGTGCCAGCAGCTTAGTTGTCGCTAGCGGGAGCACCGGGGAGCTGTTTTTT. Translating gives CASSLVVASGSTGELFF.

The rearrangement joins TRBV7-6 to TRBJ1-3, with 8 bases matching TRBD1. This CDR3 region has 17 residues. Germline V gives CDR1 SGHVS, CDR2 FNYEAQ. The ends lost 1 base at V and 4 bases at J; junction bases unmatched: 9. The CDR3, as DNA: TGTGCCAGCAGCTTAGTAACAGGGACAGGAGGCGGAAACACCATATATTTT. Amino acids: CASSLVTGTGGGNTIYF.

This clone showed up just once. The chain couples TRBV5-1 to TRBJ1-5; D is undetermined. The ends were cut back, 0 bases at V and 1 base at J, with 8 bases in the middle. The CDR3 extends over 15 amino acids. Germline V gives CDR1 SGHRS, CDR2 YFSETQ. The CDR3 nucleotides read TGCGCCAGCAGCTTGGCTGGCAGGAGCAATCAGCCCCAGCATTTT. This sequence encodes CASSLAGRSNQPQHF. Full variable domain (outside the CDR3, taken from reference TRBV5-1 and TRBJ1-5): KAGVTQTPRYLIKTRGQQVTLSCSPISGHRSVSWYQQTPGQGLQFLFEYFSETQRNKGNFPGRFSGRQFSNSRSEMNVSTLELGDSALYLCASSLAGRSNQPQHFGDGTRLSIL.

The V gene is TRBV11-3, the J gene TRBJ2-1, with 10 bases fitting TRBD2. There are 15 residues in the CDR3. V shed 5 bases, J shed 6 bases, and the junction held 7 bases outside the gene matches. Germline values: CDR1 SGHNT, CDR2 YENEEA. The CDR3 DNA reads TGTGCCAGCAGCCCCCGGCGGACTAGCGGCAATGAGCAGTTCTTC. Protein: CASSPRRTSGNEQFF.

V and J are TRBV6-5 and TRBJ1-6; D call uncertain. The CDR3 runs 16 residues. Trimming took off 0 bases at V and 4 bases at J, with 10 bases between the two ends. Germline CDR1 reads MNHEY; CDR2 reads SVGAGI. As DNA, the CDR3 is TGTGCCAGCAGTTACTCGTCGGGGATATATAATTCACCCCTCCACTTT. It translates to CASSYSSGIYNSPLHF.

The rearrangement joins TRBV5-4 to TRBJ2-1; 8 nucleotides match TRBD2. Germline CDR1 reads SGHNT; CDR2 reads YYREEE (reference sequence). This CDR3 is 15 amino acids long. J gave up 6 bases and V 4 bases, and 9 bases lay outside the gene matches. CDR3 protein: CASSLKREWSNEQFF. DNA for the CDR3: TGTGCCAGCAGCCTCAAGCGGGAGTGGAGCAATGAGCAGTTCTTC.

V is TRBV18 and J is TRBJ2-7; TRBD1 is a possible D gene (5 bases). Between the trimmed V and J ends, which lost 5 bases and 2 bases, there was a span of 13 bases. The CDR3 contains 14 residues. Looked up from germline, CDR1 is KGHSH and CDR2 is LQKENI. CDR3 nucleotide sequence: TGTGCCAGCTCATCCACGACAGTTACCTACGAGCAGTACTTC. It yields the protein CASSSTTVTYEQYF.

This clone was counted between two and nine times. The genes are TRBV3-1 (or the pseudogene TRBV3-2) and TRBJ1-1, with TRBD1 matching over 9 bases. The germline gives CDR1 LGHDT, CDR2 YNNKEL (reference sequence). Trimming took 0 bases from V and 4 from J; bases not matched to a gene: 6. The CDR3 consists of 16 residues. This chain's CDR3 is CASSQDGTGYSTEAFF. CDR3 bases: TGTGCCAGCAGCCAAGACGGGACAGGGTATAGCACTGAAGCTTTCTTT.

The chain carries TRBV14 and TRBJ2-1; TRBD2 agrees at 9 bases. The CDR3 extends over 16 amino acids. J was trimmed by 0 bases and V by 3 bases; bases with no gene match: 3. Germline-derived CDR1 and CDR2 are SGHDN and FVKESK. CDR3 residues: CASSQGLAGSYNEQFF. As DNA, the CDR3 is TGTGCCAGCAGCCAGGGACTAGCCGGCTCCTACAATGAGCAGTTCTTC.

The CDR3 loop reads CASSELSGTGVNEQYF. CDR3 bases: TGTGCCAGCAGCGAACTATCCGGGACAGGGGTGAACGAGCAGTACTTC. The genes are TRBV9 and TRBJ2-7; TRBD1 matches 10 bases. This CDR3 region has 16 residues. Germline lookup yields CDR1 SGDLS and CDR2 YYNGEE. After removal of 3 bases from V and 5 bases from J, the junction contained 11 bases not matched to a gene.

The chain has TRBV5-1 and TRBJ2-2; 9 bases match TRBD1. CDR1 and CDR2 (germline): SGHRS, YFSETQ. The CDR3 totals 15 residues. Trimming at V came to 4 bases and at J to 3 bases, leaving 4 bases not matched to a gene. The DNA for the CDR3 is TGCGCCAGCAGCAATGGACAGGGGCACACCGGGGAGCTGTTTTTT. This encodes CASSNGQGHTGELFF.

This clone was found once. The V gene is TRBV3-1 (or the pseudogene TRBV3-2), the J gene TRBJ2-1; D remains ambiguous. Germline values: CDR1 LGHDT, CDR2 YNNKEL (reference sequence). V was clipped by 0 bases and J by 7 bases, with 7 bases between them. The CDR3 extends over 13 amino acids. The CDR3 DNA sequence: TGTGCCAGCAGCCAAGATTGGCAAAATGAGCAGTTCTTC. It specifies CASSQDWQNEQFF.

The rearrangement joins TRBV27 to TRBJ1-2; TRBD1 might be the D (5 bases). The V and J ends lost 3 bases and 4 bases respectively, with 9 bases between them. The CDR3 is 13 residues long. Per germline, CDR1 MNHEY and CDR2 SMNVEV (reference sequence). The CDR3 bases are TGTGCCAGCAGTTTCAAAGGGGCCTATGGCTACACCTTC. It translates to CASSFKGAYGYTF.